Below, 14 T cell receptor beta chains from the same sample are listed, as sequenced in a study of technical replicates of blood from several donors. TCRdb's copy holds only in-frame clones and misses some; the assay was immunoSEQ multiplex PCR. In the table there are approximately 73,000 clones, 80% to 95% of which are singletons. Source material: T cells isolated from PBMCs. The receptors were gathered from a human donor in good health.

Comments on this clone: Additional DNA sequences in this sample encode the identical CDR3. This sequence joins TRBV9 and TRBJ1-5, with D perhaps matching TRBD1 (6 bases). Germline loops: CDR1 SGDLS, CDR2 YYNGEE. Between the trimmed V and J ends, which lost 0 bases and 4 bases, there was a span of 8 bases. The CDR3 totals 14 residues. The CDR3 bases are TGTGCCAGCAGCGTAGGGCAGGGGAATCAGCCCCAGCATTTT. This encodes CASSVGQGNQPQHF.

This chain uses TRBV5-4 with TRBJ1-3, with D perhaps matching TRBD1 (5 bases). The CDR3 is 15 amino acids. With 2 bases removed from V and 0 bases from J, the gap between germline ends came to 9 bases. Germline V gene lookup returns CDR1 SGHNT and CDR2 YYREEE (reference sequence). The CDR3 loop reads CASSLDSLSGNTIYF. The CDR3 bases are TGTGCCAGCAGCTTAGACAGTCTCTCTGGAAACACCATATATTTT.

V gene TRBV6-1 combines with J gene TRBJ1-1, with TRBD1 matching 8 bases. This CDR3 region has 13 residues. CDR1 is MNHNS and CDR2 is SASEGT in the germline V gene. The J segment lost 1 base and the V segment lost 11 bases, leaving 6 bases of the junction unmatched. The chain's CDR3 is CACGQGRNTEAFF. In DNA form, the CDR3 reads TGTGCCTGCGGACAGGGAAGGAACACTGAAGCTTTCTTT.

The table lists this clone with a count of one. CDR3 amino acids: CASSYSRGPGGYTF. CDR3 coding DNA: TGTGCCAGCAGTTACTCGAGAGGGCCCGGTGGCTACACCTTC. The rearrangement joins TRBV6-5 to TRBJ1-2, with D uncertain. From germline, CDR1 is MNHEY and CDR2 SVGAGI. The CDR3 covers 14 residues. V lost 0 bases and J lost 7, with 12 bases in between.

The chain links TRBV28 to TRBJ2-4; 8 bases are shared with TRBD1. Germline lookup yields CDR1 MDHEN and CDR2 SYDVKM. The J segment lost 7 bases and the V segment lost 5 bases, leaving 7 bases of the junction unmatched. This CDR3 comprises 14 residues. The CDR3 loop reads CASSTTTGANIQYF. The CDR3, as DNA: TGTGCCAGCAGTACCACGACAGGGGCGAACATTCAGTACTTC.

A single count supports this clone. The chain recombines TRBV19 with TRBJ2-7; 9 bases line up with TRBD1. The germline V gene has CDR1 LNHDA and CDR2 SQIVND (reference sequence). This CDR3 region has 17 residues. Unmatched junction bases numbered 12, after V lost 4 bases and J lost 2 bases. DNA of the CDR3: TGTGCCAGTAGTACACCGAAGGGACAGGGAAAGACCTACGAGCAGTACTTC. Translated, it gives CASSTPKGQGKTYEQYF.

V gene TRBV7-6 combines with J gene TRBJ1-1; TRBD1 is a possible D gene (6 bases). Trimming removed 6 bases at V and 4 bases at J, with 18 bases between. Germline-derived CDR1 and CDR2 are SGHVS and FNYEAQ. The CDR3 length is 15 residues. The CDR3 DNA sequence: TGTGCCAGCAGTCTAATTCAGGGAGGGGGCACTGAAGCTTTCTTT. It is translated as CASSLIQGGGTEAFF.

This clone is a singleton in its sample. The chain carries TRBV7-6 and TRBJ2-7, with 12 nucleotides matching TRBD2. J lost 7 bases, V lost 6 bases, and 25 bases had no gene match. The CDR3 is 20 residues long. CDR1 and CDR2 from the germline V gene are SGHVS and FNYEAQ. CDR3 sequence: CASRDLGLTSGSLSLGEQYF. In DNA form, the CDR3 reads TGTGCCAGCAGGGACCTGGGGTTGACTAGCGGGAGTCTTAGTCTGGGGGAGCAGTACTTC.

J is TRBJ2-1 and V is TRBV6-6; weak D call: TRBD2 (5 bases). Germline V CDR1 and CDR2: MNHNY, SVGAGI (reference sequence). With 6 bases removed from V and 8 bases from J, the gap between germline ends came to 14 bases. The CDR3 sequence is 13 residues long. CDR3 DNA sequence: TGTGCCAGCAGCTCGGACGGAGGCCATGAGCAGTTCTTC. Translation: CASSSDGGHEQFF.

The CDR3 nucleotides are TGCGCCAGCAGCCCGGGTAGTCCGGGACAGGGAATTGGCGAGCAGTACTTC. Residues: CASSPGSPGQGIGEQYF. The chain has TRBV5-1 and TRBJ2-7, with 9 bases matching TRBD1. Germline CDR1 is SGHRS and CDR2 is YFSETQ. The V segment lost 4 bases and the J segment 6 bases; nucleotides outside the gene matches: 17. The CDR3 has 17 amino acids.

The chain recombines TRBV6-6 with TRBJ2-3; D not certain. The V gene lost 4 bases and the J gene lost 3 bases, with 8 bases spanning the gap. Germline V gene sequence: CDR1 MNHNY, CDR2 SVGAGI (reference sequence). CDR3 length equals 13 residues. The CDR3 DNA is TGTGCCAGCAGTTTTACCGGGACAGATACGCAGTATTTT. This sequence encodes CASSFTGTDTQYF.

The gene calls are TRBV2 and TRBJ2-2; D is possibly TRBD1 (5 bases). The ends were cut back, 6 bases at V and 5 bases at J, with 16 bases in the middle. Germline V gives CDR1 SNHLY, CDR2 FYNNEI. There are 15 residues in the CDR3. CDR3 protein: CASRVEWGSTGELFF. Written as DNA, the CDR3 is TGTGCCAGCAGGGTTGAGTGGGGCTCAACCGGGGAGCTGTTTTTT.

J is TRBJ2-7 and V is TRBV5-8; TRBD2 matches at 10 bases. Germline loops: CDR1 SGHTS, CDR2 YDEGEE. V was clipped by 2 bases and J by 0 bases; unmatched bases: 5. The CDR3 covers 16 residues. The CDR3 spells CASSFIAGGLSYEQYF. In DNA form, the CDR3 reads TGTGCCAGCAGCTTTATAGCGGGGGGTCTCTCCTACGAGCAGTACTTC.

The J gene is TRBJ2-1, the V gene TRBV6-4; 11 bases are shared with TRBD2. The germline gives CDR1 MRHNA, CDR2 SNTAGT. With V trimmed by 5 bases and J by 3 bases, 15 bases remained unmatched. CDR3 size: 19 residues. CDR3: CASSSLSPGLAEVYNEQFF. The CDR3 DNA reads as TGTGCCAGCAGTAGCCTCTCACCGGGACTAGCGGAGGTCTACAATGAGCAGTTCTTC.